One and the same sample provided the 3 T cell receptor beta chains below, sequenced in a study of CD8 T cells in ankylosing spondylitis. TCRdb analysed the 5' RACE reads with MiXCR anew, one entry per CDR3 protein. The sample lists about 160,000 distinct CDR3 sequences, roughly 18% seen once, with approximately 7.8% in the top ten. The sequencing sample was made of blood, either unsorted or a sorted T cell fraction (not recorded which). These receptors originate from a male donor with ankylosing spondylitis or in good health (not recorded which).

This clonotype has a single count. It may be a read error: a sequence one base away is much more abundant. CDR3 amino acids: CAWSVSGRATGNEQFF. CDR3 DNA: TGTGCCTGGAGTGTAAGCGGGAGGGCCACGGGGAATGAGCAGTTCTTC. V is TRBV30 and J is TRBJ2-1, with 10 bases identical to TRBD2. Germline V gene data show CDR1 as GTSNPN and CDR2 as SVGIG (reference sequence). V shed 0 bases and J 7 bases; nucleotides not matched to a gene: 9. The length of the CDR3 is 16 residues. Full variable domain (outside the CDR3, taken from reference TRBV30 and TRBJ2-1): SQTIHQWPATLVQPVGSPLSLECTVEGTSNPNLYWYRQAAGRGLQLLFYSVGIGQISSEVPQNLSASRPQDRQFILSSKKLLLSDSGFYLCAWSVSGRATGNEQFFGPGTRLTVL.

This clonotype was recorded many times. The chain has TRBV29-1 and TRBJ2-7, with TRBD1 matching over 9 bases. Unmatched junction bases numbered 5, after V lost 7 bases and J lost 4 bases. The CDR3 length is 12 residues. Germline assignment: CDR1 SQVTM and CDR2 ANQGSEA. The CDR3 is CSAGQGRYEQYF. The CDR3 DNA follows: TGCAGCGCCGGACAGGGGAGGTACGAGCAGTACTTC.

The V gene is TRBV10-3, the J gene TRBJ2-2; D not certain. This CDR3 has 13 amino acids. Trimming pared 10 bases from V and 1 base from J, leaving 10 bases between. CDR1 and CDR2 from the germline V gene are ENHRY and SYGVKD. CDR3 loop: CATSLENTGELFF. The CDR3 DNA follows: TGTGCCACCTCTCTGGAGAACACCGGGGAGCTGTTTTTT.